This TCR beta chain was recovered during a study of response to subunit inactivated influenza vaccine. Regarding the study as a whole: Seasonal influenza vaccination, on each occasion, was suggested by the authors to recruit few new T cells.

A word on this clonotype: The antigen is undetermined.

TCRdb independently ran MiXCR on the RT-PCR reads; one entry per CDR3 protein. The sample has hundreds of thousands of distinct CDR3 sequences; 7.6% are singletons. CDR3 length: 16 amino acids. Trimming took 10 bases from V and 4 from J, leaving 24 bases between them. CDR1 and CDR2 from the germline V gene are ENHRY and SYGVKD. The TCR sequence derives from a man aged 45-69 years who received an inactivated influenza vaccine. Sample: PBMCs from blood, taken roughly 24 months after vaccination. The rearrangement links TRBV10-3 to TRBJ2-3; D unclear. The CDR3 nucleotides read TGTGCCACATTGAACCAAGGGCTCGGTATCGCAGATACGCAGTATTTT. Amino acids: CATLNQGLGIADTQYF.